This note documents a single T cell receptor beta chain sequence. Assay: immunoSEQ multiplex PCR; the TCRdb copy retains only in-frame clones and omits some. The repertoire holds 300,000 to 400,000 clones, about nine tenths seen once, with 9.9% in the top ten. Patients of the Seattle cohort, enrolled during active infection, were followed longitudinally. The data were taken from a study of blood T cell repertoires in COVID-19. Study-level information: There were acute and convalescent COVID-19 samples, and they came from the United States, Italy and Spain. T cells, B-cell-depleted T cells, or PBMCs supplied cDNA or gDNA.

J lost 0 bases, V lost 4 bases, and 1 base had no gene match. Germline-derived CDR1 and CDR2 are SNHLY and FYNNEI. The CDR3 consists of 15 residues. This rearrangement joins TRBV2 to TRBJ1-4; 8 bases map to TRBD1. Sequences were obtained from peripheral blood. The source is a man aged 30 to 39 with COVID-19, enrolled during active disease. The CDR3 nucleotides read TGTGCCAGCAGTGGACAGGGGCCAACTAATGAAAAACTGTTTTTT. It translates to CASSGQGPTNEKLFF.